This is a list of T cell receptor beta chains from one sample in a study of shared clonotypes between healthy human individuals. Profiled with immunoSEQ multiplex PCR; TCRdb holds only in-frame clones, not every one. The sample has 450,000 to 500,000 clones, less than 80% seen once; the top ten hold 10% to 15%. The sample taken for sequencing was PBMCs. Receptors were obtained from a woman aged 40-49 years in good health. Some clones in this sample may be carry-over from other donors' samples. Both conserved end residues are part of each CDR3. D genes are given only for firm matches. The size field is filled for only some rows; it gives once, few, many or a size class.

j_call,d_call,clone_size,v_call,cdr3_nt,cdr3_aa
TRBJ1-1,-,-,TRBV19,TGTGCCAGTAGTTCCCGACAGTACACTGAAGCTTTCTTT,CASSSRQYTEAFF
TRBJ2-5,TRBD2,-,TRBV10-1,TGCGCCAGCAGTGAGGGACTAGCGGGAGGAGAGACCCAGTACTTC,CASSEGLAGGETQYF
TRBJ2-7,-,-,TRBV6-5,TGTGCCAGCAGTCGACCTAGCGTCTCCTACGAGCAGTACTTC,CASSRPSVSYEQYF
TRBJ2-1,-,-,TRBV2,TGTGCCAGCAGGGAATTGGGTTACAATGAGCAGTTCTTC,CASRELGYNEQFF
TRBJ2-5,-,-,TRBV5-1,TGCGCCAGCAGCCGATTGTGGGGGCAAGAGACCCAGTACTTC,CASSRLWGQETQYF
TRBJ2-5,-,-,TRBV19,TGTGCCAGTAGTATGACCCAACAACGAACGGAGACCCAGTACTTC,CASSMTQQRTETQYF
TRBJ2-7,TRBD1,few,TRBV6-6,TGTGCCAGCAGTTTCCCGGGACAGAACTACGAGCAGTACTTC,CASSFPGQNYEQYF
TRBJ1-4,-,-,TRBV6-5,TGTGCCAGCAGTTTCGTGAGGGCCGGGGAAAAACTGTTTTTT,CASSFVRAGEKLFF
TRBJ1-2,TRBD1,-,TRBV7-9,TGTGCCAGCAGCTTAGGCTGGGGACAGGGGAACTATGGCTACACCTTC,CASSLGWGQGNYGYTF
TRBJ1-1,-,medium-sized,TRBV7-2,TGTGCCAGCAGCTTCGGGATGTTGAACACTGAAGCTTTCTTT,CASSFGMLNTEAFF
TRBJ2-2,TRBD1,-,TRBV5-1,TGCGCCAGCAGCGAGGGGCCGGGACAGGGGAACACCGGGGAGCTGTTTTTT,CASSEGPGQGNTGELFF
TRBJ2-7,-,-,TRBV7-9,TGTGCCAGCAGCCCGACCCGTTGGACCGAGCAGTACTTC,CASSPTRWTEQYF
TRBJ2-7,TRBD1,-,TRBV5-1,TGCGCCAGCAGCCCACAGGGGGCGAGTTACGAGCAGTACTTC,CASSPQGASYEQYF
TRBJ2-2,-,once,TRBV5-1,TGCGCCAGCAGCTTCCAAAACACCGGGGAGCTGTTTTTT,CASSFQNTGELFF
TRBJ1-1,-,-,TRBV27,TGTGCCAGCAGTTTTCTCGGGGGTGGGAACACTGAAGCTTTCTTT,CASSFLGGGNTEAFF
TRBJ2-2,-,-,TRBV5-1,TGCGCCAGCAGCTTGGTTCAGGCGTACACCGGGGAGCTGTTTTTT,CASSLVQAYTGELFF
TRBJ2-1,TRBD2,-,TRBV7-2,TGTGCCAGCACCCCCGGACTAGCGGGAGTTGAGCAGTTCTTC,CASTPGLAGVEQFF
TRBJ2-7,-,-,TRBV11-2,TGTGCCAGCAGCTTACTCCGGGACAACGAGCAGTACTTC,CASSLLRDNEQYF
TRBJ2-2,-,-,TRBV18,TGTGCCAGCTCACGGACAGAGAACACCGGGGAGCTGTTTTTT,CASSRTENTGELFF
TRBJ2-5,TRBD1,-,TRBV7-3,TGTGCCAGCAGCAGGACAGGGGGAGAGACCCAGTACTTC,CASSRTGGETQYF
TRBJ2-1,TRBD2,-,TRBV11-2,TGTGCCAGCAGCTTAGAACTAGCGGGCACCGAGCAGTTCTTC,CASSLELAGTEQFF
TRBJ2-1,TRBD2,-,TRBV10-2,TGCGCCAGCAGTGATTGGACTAGCGGGTTGCCCTACAATGAGCAGTTCTTC,CASSDWTSGLPYNEQFF
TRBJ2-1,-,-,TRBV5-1,TGCGCCAGCAGCTGGTTCGACCCGCGAACTAATGAGCAGTTCTTC,CASSWFDPRTNEQFF
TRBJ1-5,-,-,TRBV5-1,TGCGCCAGCAGCTTGGCGACTAATCAGCCCCAGCATTTT,CASSLATNQPQHF
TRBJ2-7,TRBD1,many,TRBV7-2,TGTGCCAGCAGCTCCTCCGGCCGCGGGACAGGGGGCTACGAGCAGTACTTC,CASSSSGRGTGGYEQYF
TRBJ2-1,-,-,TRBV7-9,TGTGCCAGCAGCTTAGACGTCTACAATGAGCAGTTCTTC,CASSLDVYNEQFF
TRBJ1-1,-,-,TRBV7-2,TGTGCCAGCAGCTTAGTCGGTCAGGGCTCAAATGAAGCTTTCTTT,CASSLVGQGSNEAFF
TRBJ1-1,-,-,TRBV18,TGTGCCAGCTCACCACCGTTCGGCACCAACACTGAAGCTTTCTTT,CASSPPFGTNTEAFF
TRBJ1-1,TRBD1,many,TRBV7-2,TGTGCCAGCAGCTTAGGGGGGACAGTGAACACTGAAGCTTTCTTT,CASSLGGTVNTEAFF
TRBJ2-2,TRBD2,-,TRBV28,TGTGCCAGCAGTCACTTACTAGCGGGAGCGGTCGGGGAGCTGTTTTTT,CASSHLLAGAVGELFF
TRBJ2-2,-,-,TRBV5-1,TGCGCCAGCGCCAACACCGGGGAGCTGTTTTTT,CASANTGELFF
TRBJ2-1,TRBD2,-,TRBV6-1,TGTGCCACCACAGCGGGAGGTATTTACAATGAGCAGTTCTTC,CATTAGGIYNEQFF
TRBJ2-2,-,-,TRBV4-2,TGTGCCAGCAGCCAAGCGGAGCGATCCGGGGAGCTGTTTTTT,CASSQAERSGELFF
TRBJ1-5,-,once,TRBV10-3,TGTGCCATCGGCTCGGACGGCCAAAATCAGCCCCAGCATTTT,CAIGSDGQNQPQHF
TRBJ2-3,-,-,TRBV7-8,TGTGCCAGCAGCTTAGGAGCCACAGATACGCAGTATTTT,CASSLGATDTQYF
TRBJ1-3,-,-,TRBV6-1,TGTGCCAGCAGTGATTATGGGGATGGAAACACCATATATTTT,CASSDYGDGNTIYF